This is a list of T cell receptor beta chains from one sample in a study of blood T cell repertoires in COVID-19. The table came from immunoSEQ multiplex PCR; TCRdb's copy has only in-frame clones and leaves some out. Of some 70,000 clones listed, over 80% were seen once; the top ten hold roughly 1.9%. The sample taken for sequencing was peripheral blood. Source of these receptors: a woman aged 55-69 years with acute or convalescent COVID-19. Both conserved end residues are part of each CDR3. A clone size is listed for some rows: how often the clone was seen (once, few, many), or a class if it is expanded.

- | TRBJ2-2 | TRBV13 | CASSPRGGANTGELFF
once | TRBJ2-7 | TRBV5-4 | CASSLAVAGGPEQYF
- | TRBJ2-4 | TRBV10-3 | CAISETLRGRENIQYF
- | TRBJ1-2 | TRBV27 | CASSQHRVGSYGYTF
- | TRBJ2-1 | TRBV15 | CATSIGLAPYNEQFF
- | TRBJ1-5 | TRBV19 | CASKGTGVQPQHF
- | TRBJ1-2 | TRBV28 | CASRWTGGTYGYTF
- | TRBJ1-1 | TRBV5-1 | CASSPSSLQQGTEAFF
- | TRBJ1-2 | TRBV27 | CASRSGQGTYGYTF
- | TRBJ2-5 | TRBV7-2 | CASSLRTVDRGRETQYF
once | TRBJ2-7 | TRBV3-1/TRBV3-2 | CASSHIYEQYF
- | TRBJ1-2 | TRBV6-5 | CASSFRGRTYGYTF
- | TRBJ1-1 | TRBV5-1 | CASSHSGTGPMNTEAFF
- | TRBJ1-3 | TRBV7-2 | CASRKQGTSGNTIYF
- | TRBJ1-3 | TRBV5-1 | CASSADRGNTIYF
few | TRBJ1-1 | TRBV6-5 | CASSRDRGGTEAFF